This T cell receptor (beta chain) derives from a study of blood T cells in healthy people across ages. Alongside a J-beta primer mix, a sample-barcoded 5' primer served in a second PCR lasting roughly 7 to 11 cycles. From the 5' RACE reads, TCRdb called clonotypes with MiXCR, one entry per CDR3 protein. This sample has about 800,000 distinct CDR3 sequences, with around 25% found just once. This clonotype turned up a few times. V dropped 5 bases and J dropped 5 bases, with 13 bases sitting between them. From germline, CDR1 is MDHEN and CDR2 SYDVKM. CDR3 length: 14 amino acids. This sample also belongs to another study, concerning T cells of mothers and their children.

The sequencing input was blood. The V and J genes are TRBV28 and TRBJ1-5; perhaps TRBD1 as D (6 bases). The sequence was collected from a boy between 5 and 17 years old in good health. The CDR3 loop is CASSQSRTDQPQHF. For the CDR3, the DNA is TGTGCCAGCAGTCAATCGCGGACAGATCAGCCCCAGCATTTT.